This TCR beta chain originates from a study of shared clonotypes between healthy human individuals. As for the study in general: Each donor's CD4 naive and CD4 memory cells filled three plates apiece, CD8 naive two, and CD8 memory one. Study-wide points: Sampling covered nothing but blood. Tissue TCR repertoires likely differ from those found in blood.

TCRdb's table, derived via immunoSEQ multiplex PCR, lists solely in-frame clones and lacks some. The sample consists of about 2.1 million clones, around 93% of them appearing once. As to this clone: What it binds is not known.

CD45RO-negative CD8 cells positively selected for CCR7 made up the naive population, which excluded terminally differentiated effector memory CD45RA+ cells. This CDR3 comprises 15 residues. Germline CDR1 and CDR2: MNHEY and SVGAGI. The V gene lost 6 bases and the J gene lost 5 bases, with 17 bases spanning the gap. J is TRBJ1-5 and V is TRBV6-5, with D unclear. The receptor was isolated from a man aged 18 to 35 in good health. Some clones in this sample may be carry-over from other donors' samples. The sequenced sample consisted of naive CD8+ T cells from PBMCs. The CDR3 loop is CASSPQNLRDQPQHF. The CDR3 nucleotides read TGTGCCAGCAGCCCACAGAACTTGAGGGATCAGCCCCAGCATTTT.